The source of this T cell receptor beta chain is a study of blood T cells in healthy people across ages. Study outcomes and limitations: Because donor CMV status was unknown, expanded clonotype changes were possibly confounded.

Extraction yielded at least 6 micrograms of total RNA per sample. Germline V CDR1 and CDR2: MDHEN, SYDVKM. Trimming pared 9 bases from V and 2 bases from J, leaving 8 bases between. This CDR3 spans 13 amino acids. It was with a sample-barcoded 5' primer and a J-beta primer mix that a second PCR of roughly 7 to 12 cycles was run. TCRdb used MiXCR to reprocess the 5' RACE reads, holding one entry per CDR3 protein. Among approximately 1,000,000 distinct CDR3 sequences listed, over 35% were seen once. In regard to this clonotype: The target antigen is unknown.

Sequenced input: blood. The receptor's source is a woman aged 60-75 years in good health. The chain carries TRBV28 and TRBJ2-6; D uncertain. The CDR3 sequence: CASTEPGANVLTF. The CDR3 nucleotides read TGTGCCAGTACAGAGCCTGGGGCCAACGTCCTGACTTTC.